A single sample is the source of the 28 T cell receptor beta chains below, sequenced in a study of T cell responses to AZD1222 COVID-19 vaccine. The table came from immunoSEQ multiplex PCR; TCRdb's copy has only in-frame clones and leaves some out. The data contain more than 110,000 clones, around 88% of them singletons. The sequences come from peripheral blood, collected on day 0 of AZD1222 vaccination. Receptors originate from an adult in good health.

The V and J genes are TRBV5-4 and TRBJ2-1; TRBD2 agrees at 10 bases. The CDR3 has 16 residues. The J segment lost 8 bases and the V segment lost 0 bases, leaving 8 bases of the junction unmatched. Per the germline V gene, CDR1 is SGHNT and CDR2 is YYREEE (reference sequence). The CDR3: CASSLAGRTSGDEQFF. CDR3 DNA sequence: TGTGCCAGCAGCTTGGCCGGTCGGACTAGCGGAGATGAGCAGTTCTTC.

CDR3 in amino acids: CASSRTDYGYTF. The DNA for the CDR3 is TGTGCCAGCAGCAGGACAGACTATGGCTACACCTTC. J is TRBJ1-2 and V is TRBV12-3 or TRBV12-4; a weak D match, TRBD1 (6 bases). The V end was cut by 6 bases, the J end by 3 bases, with 8 bases between. The CDR3 is 12 residues long.

The CDR3 DNA reads as TGTGCCAGCAGTTTATCGAACAACCTCTATGGCTACACCTTC. Protein sequence: CASSLSNNLYGYTF. V and J are TRBV27 and TRBJ1-2, with D hard to call. CDR3 size: 14 residues. CDR1 is MNHEY, CDR2 SMNVEV, per germline (reference sequence). V lost 0 bases, J lost 4 bases, and 9 bases lay in between.

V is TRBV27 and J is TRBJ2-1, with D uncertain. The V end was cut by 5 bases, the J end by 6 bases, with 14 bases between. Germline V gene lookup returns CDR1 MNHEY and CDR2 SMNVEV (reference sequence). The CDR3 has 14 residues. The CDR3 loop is CASSPTRTPNEQFF. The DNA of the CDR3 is TGTGCCAGCAGTCCGACAAGGACCCCCAATGAGCAGTTCTTC.

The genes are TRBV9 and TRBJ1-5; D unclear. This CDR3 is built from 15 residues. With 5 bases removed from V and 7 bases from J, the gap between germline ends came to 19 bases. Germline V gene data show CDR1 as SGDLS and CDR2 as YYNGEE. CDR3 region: CASSNDDGLRQPQHF. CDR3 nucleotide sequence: TGTGCCAGCAGTAACGACGACGGCCTCCGACAGCCCCAGCATTTT.

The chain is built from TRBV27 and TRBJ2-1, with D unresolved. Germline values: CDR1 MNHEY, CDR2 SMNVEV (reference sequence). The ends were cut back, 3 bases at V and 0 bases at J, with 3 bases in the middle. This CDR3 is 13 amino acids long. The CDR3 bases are TGTGCCAGCAGTTTTGGCTCCTACAATGAGCAGTTCTTC. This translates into CASSFGSYNEQFF.

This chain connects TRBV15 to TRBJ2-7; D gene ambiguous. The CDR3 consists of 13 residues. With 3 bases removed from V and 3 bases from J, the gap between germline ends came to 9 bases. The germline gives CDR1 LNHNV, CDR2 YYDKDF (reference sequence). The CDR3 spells CATSSPRLYEQYF. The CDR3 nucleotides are TGTGCCACCAGCAGTCCTAGGCTCTACGAGCAGTACTTC.

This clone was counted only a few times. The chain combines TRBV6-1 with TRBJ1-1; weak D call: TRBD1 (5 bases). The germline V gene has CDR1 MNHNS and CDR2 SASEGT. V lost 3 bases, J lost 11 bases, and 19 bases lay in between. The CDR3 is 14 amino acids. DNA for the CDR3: TGTGCCAGCAGTGATGTCAAGGCGGGGCTGGAGGCTTTCTTT. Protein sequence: CASSDVKAGLEAFF.

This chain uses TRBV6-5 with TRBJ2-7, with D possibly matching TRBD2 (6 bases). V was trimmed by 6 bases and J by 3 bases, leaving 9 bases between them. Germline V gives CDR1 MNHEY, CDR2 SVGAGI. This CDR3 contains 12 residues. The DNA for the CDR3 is TGTGCCAGCAGGGGACTTTACTACGAGCAGTACTTC. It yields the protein CASRGLYYEQYF.

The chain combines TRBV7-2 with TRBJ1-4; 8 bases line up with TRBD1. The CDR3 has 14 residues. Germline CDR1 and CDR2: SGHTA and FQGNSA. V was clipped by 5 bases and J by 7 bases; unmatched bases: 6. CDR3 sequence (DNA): TGTGCCAGCAGCGCCGGACAGGGACCTGAAAAACTGTTTTTT. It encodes CASSAGQGPEKLFF.

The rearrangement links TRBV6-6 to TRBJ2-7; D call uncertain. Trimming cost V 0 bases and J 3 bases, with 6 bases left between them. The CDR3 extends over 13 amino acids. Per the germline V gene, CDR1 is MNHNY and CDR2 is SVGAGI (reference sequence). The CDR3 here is CASSYSAYYEQYF. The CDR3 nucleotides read TGTGCCAGCAGTTACTCTGCTTACTACGAGCAGTACTTC.

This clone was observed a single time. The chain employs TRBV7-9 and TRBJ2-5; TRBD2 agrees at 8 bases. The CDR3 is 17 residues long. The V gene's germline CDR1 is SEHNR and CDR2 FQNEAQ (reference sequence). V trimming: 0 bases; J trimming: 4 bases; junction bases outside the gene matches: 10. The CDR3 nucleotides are TGTGCCAGCAGCTTAGCAGCGGGAGCACCGGGGGGAGAGACCCAGTACTTC. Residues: CASSLAAGAPGGETQYF.

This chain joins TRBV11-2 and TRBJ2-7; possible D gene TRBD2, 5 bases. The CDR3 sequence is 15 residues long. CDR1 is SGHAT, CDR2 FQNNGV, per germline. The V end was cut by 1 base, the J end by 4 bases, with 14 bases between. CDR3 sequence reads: CASSLGAETGYEQYF. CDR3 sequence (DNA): TGTGCCAGCAGCTTAGGCGCGGAGACGGGGTACGAGCAGTACTTC.

Here the CDR3 reads CASSVGAGTVMAEQYF. DNA of the CDR3: TGTGCCAGCAGCGTAGGAGCCGGGACCGTCATGGCCGAGCAGTACTTC. The rearrangement joins TRBV9 to TRBJ2-7; D may match TRBD1 or TRBD2 (5 bases each). Germline V gene sequence: CDR1 SGDLS, CDR2 YYNGEE. CDR3 length: 16 amino acids. Trimming left V 0 bases short and J 6 bases short, with 19 bases between.

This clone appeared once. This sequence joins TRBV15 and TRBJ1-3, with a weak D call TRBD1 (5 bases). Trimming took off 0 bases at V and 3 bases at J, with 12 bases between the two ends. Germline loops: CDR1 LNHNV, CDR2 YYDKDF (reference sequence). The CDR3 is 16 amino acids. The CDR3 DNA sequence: TGTGCCACCAGCAGAGACAACCGGGGCGGTGGAAACACCATATATTTT. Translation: CATSRDNRGGGNTIYF.

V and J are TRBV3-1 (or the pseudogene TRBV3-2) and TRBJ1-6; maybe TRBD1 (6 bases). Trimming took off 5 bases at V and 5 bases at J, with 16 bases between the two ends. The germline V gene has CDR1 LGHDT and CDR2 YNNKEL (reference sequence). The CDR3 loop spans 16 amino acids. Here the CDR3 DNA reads TGTGCCAGCAGCAAAGGGGGGGGGCGCAATAATTCACCCCTCCACTTT. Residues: CASSKGGGRNNSPLHF.

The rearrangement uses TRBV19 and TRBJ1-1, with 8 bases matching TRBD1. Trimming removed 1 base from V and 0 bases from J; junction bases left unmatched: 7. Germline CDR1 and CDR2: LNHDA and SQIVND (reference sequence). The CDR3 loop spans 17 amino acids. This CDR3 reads CASSIGGQGAMNTEAFF. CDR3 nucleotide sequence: TGTGCCAGTAGTATAGGTGGTCAGGGGGCGATGAACACTGAAGCTTTCTTT.

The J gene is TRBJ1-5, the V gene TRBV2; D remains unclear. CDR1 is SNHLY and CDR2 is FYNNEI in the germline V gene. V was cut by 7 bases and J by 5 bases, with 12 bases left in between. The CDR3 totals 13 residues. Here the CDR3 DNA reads TGTGCCAGCATAACGACTCAGGATCAGCCCCAGCATTTT. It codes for CASITTQDQPQHF.

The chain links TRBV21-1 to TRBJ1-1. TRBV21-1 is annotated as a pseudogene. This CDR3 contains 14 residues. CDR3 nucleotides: TGTGCCAGCAGCAAATTAGGTTTCTTCACTGAAGCTTTCTTT. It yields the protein CASSKLGFFTEAFF.

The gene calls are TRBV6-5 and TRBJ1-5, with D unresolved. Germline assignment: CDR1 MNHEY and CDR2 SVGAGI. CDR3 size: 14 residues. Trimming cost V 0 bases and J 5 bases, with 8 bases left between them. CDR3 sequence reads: CASSYSSNHQPQHF. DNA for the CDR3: TGTGCCAGCAGTTACTCCTCCAATCATCAGCCCCAGCATTTT.

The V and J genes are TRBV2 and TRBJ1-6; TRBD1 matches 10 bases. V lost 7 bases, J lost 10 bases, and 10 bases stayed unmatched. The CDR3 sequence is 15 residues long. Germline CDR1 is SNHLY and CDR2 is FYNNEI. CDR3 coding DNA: TGTGCCAGCACTGACGGGGACAGGGGCCGCTCACCCCTCCACTTT. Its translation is CASTDGDRGRSPLHF.

As DNA, the CDR3 is TGTGCCAGCAGCTTGGGGTCTAGCAATCAGCCCCAGCATTTT. It translates to CASSLGSSNQPQHF. J is TRBJ1-5 and V is TRBV5-5; D remains unclear. CDR3 length: 14 residues. V lost 0 bases, J lost 0 bases, and 4 bases lay in between. Germline-derived CDR1 and CDR2 are SGHKS and YYEKEE (reference sequence).

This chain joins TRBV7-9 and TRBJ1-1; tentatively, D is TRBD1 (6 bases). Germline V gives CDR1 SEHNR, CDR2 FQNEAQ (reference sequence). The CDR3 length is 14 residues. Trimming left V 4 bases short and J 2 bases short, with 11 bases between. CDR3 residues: CASSSSGGNTEAFF. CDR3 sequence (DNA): TGTGCCAGCAGCTCCTCCGGGGGCAACACTGAAGCTTTCTTT. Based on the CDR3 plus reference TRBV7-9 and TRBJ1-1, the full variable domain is DTGVSQNPRHKITKRGQNVTFRCDPISEHNRLYWYRQTLGQGPEFLTYFQNEAQLEKSRLLSDRFSAERPKGSFSTLEIQRTEQGDSAMYLCASSSSGGNTEAFFGQGTRLTVV.

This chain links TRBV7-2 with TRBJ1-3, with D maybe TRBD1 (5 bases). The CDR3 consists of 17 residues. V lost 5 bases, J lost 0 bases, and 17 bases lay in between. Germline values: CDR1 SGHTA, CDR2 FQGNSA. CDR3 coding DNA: TGTGCCAGCAGCGCGAGAGGGGCCCAACTCTCTGGAAACACCATATATTTT. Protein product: CASSARGAQLSGNTIYF. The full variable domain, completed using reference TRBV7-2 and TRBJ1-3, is GAGVSQSPSNKVTEKGKDVELRCDPISGHTALYWYRQSLGQGLEFLIYFQGNSAPDKSGLPSDRFSAERTGGSVSTLTIQRTQQEDSAVYLCASSARGAQLSGNTIYFGEGSWLTVV.

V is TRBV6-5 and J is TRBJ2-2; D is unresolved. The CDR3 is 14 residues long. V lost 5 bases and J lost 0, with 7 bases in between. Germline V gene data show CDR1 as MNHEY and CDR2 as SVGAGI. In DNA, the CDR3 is TGTGCCAGCAGTCGACCCTCGAACACCGGGGAGCTGTTTTTT. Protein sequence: CASSRPSNTGELFF.

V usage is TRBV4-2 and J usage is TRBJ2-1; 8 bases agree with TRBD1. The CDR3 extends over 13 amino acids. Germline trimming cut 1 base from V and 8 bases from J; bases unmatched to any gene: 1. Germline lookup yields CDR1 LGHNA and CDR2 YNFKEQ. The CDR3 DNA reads TGTGCCAGCAGCCAAGGGACAGGGCATGAGCAGTTCTTC. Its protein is CASSQGTGHEQFF.

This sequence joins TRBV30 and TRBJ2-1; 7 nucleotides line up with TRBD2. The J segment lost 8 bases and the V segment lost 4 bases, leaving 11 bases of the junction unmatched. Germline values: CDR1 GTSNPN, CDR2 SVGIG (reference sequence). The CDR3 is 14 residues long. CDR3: CAWTGGRGSDEQFF. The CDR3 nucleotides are TGTGCCTGGACTGGCGGGAGAGGCAGCGATGAGCAGTTCTTC. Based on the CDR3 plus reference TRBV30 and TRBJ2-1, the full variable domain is SQTIHQWPATLVQPVGSPLSLECTVEGTSNPNLYWYRQAAGRGLQLLFYSVGIGQISSEVPQNLSASRPQDRQFILSSKKLLLSDSGFYLCAWTGGRGSDEQFFGPGTRLTVL.

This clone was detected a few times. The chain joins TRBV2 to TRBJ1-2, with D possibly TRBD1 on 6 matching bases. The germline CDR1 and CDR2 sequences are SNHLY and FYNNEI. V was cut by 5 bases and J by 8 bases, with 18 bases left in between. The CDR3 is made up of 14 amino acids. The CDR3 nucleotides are TGTGCCAGCAGTTCCGCTCAGGGGCGCCGGGGCTACACCTTC. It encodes CASSSAQGRRGYTF.